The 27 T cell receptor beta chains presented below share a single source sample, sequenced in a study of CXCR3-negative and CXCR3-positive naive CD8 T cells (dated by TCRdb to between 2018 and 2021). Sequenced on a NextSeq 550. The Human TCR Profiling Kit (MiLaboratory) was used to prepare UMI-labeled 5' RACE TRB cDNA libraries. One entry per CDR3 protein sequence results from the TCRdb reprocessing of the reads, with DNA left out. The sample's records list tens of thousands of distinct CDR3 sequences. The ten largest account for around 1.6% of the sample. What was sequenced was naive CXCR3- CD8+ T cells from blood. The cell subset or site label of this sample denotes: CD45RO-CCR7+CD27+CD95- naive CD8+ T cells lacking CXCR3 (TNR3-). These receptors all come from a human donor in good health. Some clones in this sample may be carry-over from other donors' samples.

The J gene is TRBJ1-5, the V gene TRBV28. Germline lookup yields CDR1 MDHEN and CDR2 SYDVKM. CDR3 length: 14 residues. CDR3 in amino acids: CASSLGVNNQPQHF.

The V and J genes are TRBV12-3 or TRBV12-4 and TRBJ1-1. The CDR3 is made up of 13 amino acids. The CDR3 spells CASRPPSWLEAFF.

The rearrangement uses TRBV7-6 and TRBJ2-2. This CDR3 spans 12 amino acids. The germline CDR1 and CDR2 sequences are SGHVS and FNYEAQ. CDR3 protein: CASSFRGGELLF.

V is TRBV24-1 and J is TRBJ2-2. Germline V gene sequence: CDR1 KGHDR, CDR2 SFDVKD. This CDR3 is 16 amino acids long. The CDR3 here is CATSDLVDTYTGELFF.

CDR3 protein: CASSYNLGGGAFYEQYF. The chain combines TRBV6-5 with TRBJ2-7; TCRdb indicates TRBD1, and absent DNA this call remains unverified. Looked up from germline, CDR1 is MNHEY and CDR2 is SVGAGI. The CDR3 extends over 17 amino acids.

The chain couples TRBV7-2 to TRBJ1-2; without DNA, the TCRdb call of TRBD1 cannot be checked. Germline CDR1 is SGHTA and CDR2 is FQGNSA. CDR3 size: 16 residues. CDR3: CASRPLRTGSSGGYTF. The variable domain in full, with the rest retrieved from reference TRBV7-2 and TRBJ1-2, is GAGVSQSPSNKVTEKGKDVELRCDPISGHTALYWYRQSLGQGLEFLIYFQGNSAPDKSGLPSDRFSAERTGGSVSTLTIQRTQQEDSAVYLCASRPLRTGSSGGYTFGSGTRLTVV.

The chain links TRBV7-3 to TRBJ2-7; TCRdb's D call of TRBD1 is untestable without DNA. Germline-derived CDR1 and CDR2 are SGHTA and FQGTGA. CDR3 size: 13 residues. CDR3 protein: CASSLNRAYEQYF.

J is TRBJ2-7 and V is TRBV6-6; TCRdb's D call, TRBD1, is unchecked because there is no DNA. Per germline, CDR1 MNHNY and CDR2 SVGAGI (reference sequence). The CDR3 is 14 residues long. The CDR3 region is CASSYSIRGYEQYF.

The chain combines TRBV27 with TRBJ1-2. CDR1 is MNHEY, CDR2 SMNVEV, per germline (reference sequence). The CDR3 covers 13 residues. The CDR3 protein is CASSYGTRYGYTF.

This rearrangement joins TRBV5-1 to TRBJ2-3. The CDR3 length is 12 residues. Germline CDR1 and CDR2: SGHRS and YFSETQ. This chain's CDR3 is CASSTNTDTQYF.

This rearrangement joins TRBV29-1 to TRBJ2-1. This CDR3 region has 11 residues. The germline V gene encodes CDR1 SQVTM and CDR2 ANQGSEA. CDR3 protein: CSVGAYNEQFF.

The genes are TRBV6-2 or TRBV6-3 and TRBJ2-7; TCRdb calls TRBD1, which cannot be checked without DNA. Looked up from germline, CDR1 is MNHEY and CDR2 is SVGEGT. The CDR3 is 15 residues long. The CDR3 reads CASTARPGVTYEQYF.

The CDR3 here is CASSLAPSGDTQYF. The chain has TRBV7-2 and TRBJ2-3; TCRdb picks TRBD2, but there is no DNA to check that call. There are 14 residues in the CDR3. Germline V gene lookup returns CDR1 SGHTA and CDR2 FQGNSA.

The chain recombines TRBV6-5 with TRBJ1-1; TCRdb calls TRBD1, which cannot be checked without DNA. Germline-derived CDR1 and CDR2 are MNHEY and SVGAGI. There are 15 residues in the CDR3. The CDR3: CASRTAGVGYTEAFF.

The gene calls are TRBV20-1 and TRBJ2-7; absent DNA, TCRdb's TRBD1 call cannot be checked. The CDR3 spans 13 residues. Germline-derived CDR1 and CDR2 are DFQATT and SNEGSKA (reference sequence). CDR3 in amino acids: CSASWRGPYEQYF.

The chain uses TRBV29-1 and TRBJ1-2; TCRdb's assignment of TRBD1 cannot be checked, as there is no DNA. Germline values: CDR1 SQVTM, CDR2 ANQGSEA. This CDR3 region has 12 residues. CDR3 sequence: CSARGTDYGYTF.

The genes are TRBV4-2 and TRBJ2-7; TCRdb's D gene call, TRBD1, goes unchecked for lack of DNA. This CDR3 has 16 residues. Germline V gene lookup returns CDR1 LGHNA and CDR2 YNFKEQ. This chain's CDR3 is CASSQPGQGAAGEQYF.

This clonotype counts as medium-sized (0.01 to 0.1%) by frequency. CDR3: CASSSGTLIEQYF. V is TRBV28 and J is TRBJ2-7; the TCRdb D gene call, TRBD1, has no DNA to confirm it. Germline loops: CDR1 MDHEN, CDR2 SYDVKM. The CDR3 consists of 13 residues.

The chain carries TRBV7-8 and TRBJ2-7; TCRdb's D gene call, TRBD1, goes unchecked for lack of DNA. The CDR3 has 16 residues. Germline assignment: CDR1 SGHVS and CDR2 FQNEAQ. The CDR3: CASSSGAGTGYNEQYF.

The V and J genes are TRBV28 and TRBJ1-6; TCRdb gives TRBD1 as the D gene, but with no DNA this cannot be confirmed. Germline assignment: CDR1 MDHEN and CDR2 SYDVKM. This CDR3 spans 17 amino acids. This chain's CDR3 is CASSLVLGDSYWSPLHF.

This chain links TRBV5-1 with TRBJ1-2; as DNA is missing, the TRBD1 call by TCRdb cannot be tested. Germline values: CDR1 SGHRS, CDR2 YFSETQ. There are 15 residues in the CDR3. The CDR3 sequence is CASSLAGTGNYGYTF.

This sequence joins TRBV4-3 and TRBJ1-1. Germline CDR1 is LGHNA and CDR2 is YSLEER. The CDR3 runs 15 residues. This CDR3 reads CASSQDRLERTEAFF.

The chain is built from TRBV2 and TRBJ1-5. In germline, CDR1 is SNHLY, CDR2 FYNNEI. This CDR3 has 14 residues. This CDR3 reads CASTDGDSNQPQHF.

The CDR3 sequence: CASSQDRVYTGELFF. This chain uses TRBV14 with TRBJ2-2; TCRdb's D call of TRBD1 is untestable without DNA. The germline CDR1 and CDR2 sequences are SGHDN and FVKESK. This CDR3 has 15 amino acids. Looking up the rest from reference TRBV14 and TRBJ2-2 gives the full variable domain: EAGVTQFPSHSVIEKGQTVTLRCDPISGHDNLYWYRRVMGKEIKFLLHFVKESKQDESGMPNNRFLAERTGGTYSTLKVQPAELEDSGVYFCASSQDRVYTGELFFGEGSRLTVL.

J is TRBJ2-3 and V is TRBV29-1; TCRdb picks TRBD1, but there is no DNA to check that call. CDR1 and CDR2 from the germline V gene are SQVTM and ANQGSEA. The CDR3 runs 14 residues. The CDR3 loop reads CSVDWWGETDTQYF.

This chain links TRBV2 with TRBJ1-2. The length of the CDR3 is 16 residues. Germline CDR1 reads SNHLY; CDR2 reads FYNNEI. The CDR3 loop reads CASSADSGEANYGYTF.

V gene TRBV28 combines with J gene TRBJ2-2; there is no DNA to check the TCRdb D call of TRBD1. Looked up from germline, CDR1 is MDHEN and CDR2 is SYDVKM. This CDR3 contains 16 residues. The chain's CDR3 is CASSPGQSQNTGELFF.